The 15 T cell receptor beta chains below were found in one sample sequenced in a study of blood T cell repertoires in COVID-19. The table came from immunoSEQ multiplex PCR; TCRdb's copy has only in-frame clones and leaves some out. Here the sample spans about 120,000 clones, around 90% being singletons. The material sequenced was peripheral blood. The receptors were sampled from a woman aged 50 to 60 with active or convalescent COVID-19.

This clone came up a few times. V gene TRBV27 combines with J gene TRBJ1-6; D possibly corresponds to TRBD1 (6 bases). CDR3 length equals 15 residues. Germline-derived CDR1 and CDR2 are MNHEY and SMNVEV (reference sequence). V shed 5 bases and J shed 10 bases, with 18 bases lying between them. The CDR3 is CASSGIQGLGSPLHF. The CDR3 DNA is TGTGCCAGCAGTGGGATACAGGGTCTCGGCTCACCCCTCCACTTT.

This clone was seen once. V gene TRBV28 combines with J gene TRBJ2-5; no clear D. V lost 2 bases and J lost 4, with 5 bases in between. This CDR3 spans 12 amino acids. The germline CDR1 and CDR2 sequences are MDHEN and SYDVKM. This chain's CDR3 is CASSLIGETQYF. CDR3 bases: TGTGCCAGCAGTTTAATCGGAGAGACCCAGTACTTC.

This clone is a singleton in its sample. The CDR3 loop reads CASSPRADTQYF. Here the CDR3 DNA reads TGTGCCAGCAGCCCGAGGGCAGATACGCAGTATTTT. The chain joins TRBV9 to TRBJ2-3, with a weak D call TRBD2 (5 bases). V was clipped by 4 bases and J by 4 bases, with 7 bases between them. Germline CDR1 is SGDLS and CDR2 is YYNGEE. The CDR3 extends over 12 amino acids.

The V and J genes are TRBV5-4 and TRBJ2-3; 14 nucleotides agree with TRBD2. V dropped 3 bases and J dropped 5; count of bases not matched to a gene: 8. The CDR3 consists of 17 residues. Germline CDR1 reads SGHNT; CDR2 reads YYREEE (reference sequence). CDR3 in DNA: TGTGCCAGCAGCTCGACCCGCGGGACTAGCGGGAGAGATACGCAGTATTTT. It specifies CASSSTRGTSGRDTQYF.

The gene calls are TRBV4-1 and TRBJ2-1; 7 nucleotides match TRBD2. V was pared by 3 bases and J by 5 bases, with 13 bases of the junction left unmatched. The CDR3 extends over 17 amino acids. Germline V lookup: CDR1 MGHRA, CDR2 YSYEKL. Here the CDR3 reads CASSQARSGSRNNEQFF. The CDR3 bases are TGCGCCAGCAGCCAGGCCCGTAGCGGGTCACGAAACAATGAGCAGTTCTTC.

This clone was detected a few times. Written as DNA, the CDR3 is TGTGCCAGCAGTTCGAGGCGGGACGGATTCTGGTTCGAGCATTTT. Encoded protein: CASSSRRDGFWFEHF. V and J are TRBV28 and TRBJ1-5; D is possibly TRBD1 (5 bases). The V end lost 4 bases, the J end lost 14 bases, and 24 bases lay between the germline ends. The CDR3 loop spans 15 amino acids. The germline CDR1 and CDR2 sequences are MDHEN and SYDVKM. The full variable domain, its missing parts supplied by reference TRBV28 and TRBJ1-5, is DVKVTQSSRYLVKRTGEKVFLECVQDMDHENMFWYRQDPGLGLRLIYFSYDVKMKEKGDIPEGYSVSREKKERFSLILESASTNQTSMYLCASSSRRDGFWFEHFGDGTRLSIL.

The rearrangement joins TRBV7-3 to TRBJ2-2; TRBD2 is a possible D gene (6 bases). CDR1 and CDR2 (germline): SGHTA, FQGTGA. The V end was cut by 4 bases, the J end by 11 bases, with 14 bases between. The CDR3 loop spans 13 amino acids. CDR3 sequence (DNA): TGTGCCAGCAGCTCGCGACTGGGGGGTGAGCTGTTTTTT. Translating gives CASSSRLGGELFF.

This clone was seen only a few times. The rearrangement links TRBV7-6 to TRBJ1-3; unclear D gene. Germline V gene data show CDR1 as SGHVS and CDR2 as FNYEAQ. The CDR3 spans 15 residues. Trimming left V 5 bases short and J 1 base short, with 12 bases between. As DNA, the CDR3 is TGTGCCAGCAGCCTATCGTCCTTTTCTGGAAACACCATATATTTT. Its protein product is CASSLSSFSGNTIYF.

The V and J genes are TRBV7-8 and TRBJ1-1; weak D call: TRBD1 (6 bases). Germline CDR1 and CDR2: SGHVS and FQNEAQ. The CDR3 is 16 amino acids. Trimming left V 8 bases short and J 0 bases short, with 19 bases between. CDR3 sequence reads: CASLLTGFYMNTEAFF. The CDR3, as DNA: TGTGCCAGCCTCCTGACAGGCTTTTACATGAACACTGAAGCTTTCTTT.

The genes are TRBV6-2 or TRBV6-3 and TRBJ2-7, with 8 bases identical to TRBD2. The CDR3 runs to 13 residues. Germline V gene sequence: CDR1 MNHEY, CDR2 SVGEGT. J lost 4 bases, V lost 4 bases, and 3 bases had no gene match. CDR3 sequence: CASSLREVYEQYF. The DNA for the CDR3 is TGTGCCAGCAGTTTGCGGGAGGTTTACGAGCAGTACTTC.

This clone was seen repeatedly, ten times or more. The genes are TRBV28 and TRBJ1-6; 7 bases match TRBD1. CDR3 length: 14 amino acids. Trimming cost V 7 bases and J 0 bases; bases outside gene matches: 0. Germline values: CDR1 MDHEN, CDR2 SYDVKM. DNA for the CDR3: TGTGCCAGCAAGGGGGCCTCCTATAATTCACCCCTCCACTTT. Its protein product is CASKGASYNSPLHF.

This rearrangement joins TRBV2 to TRBJ2-3, with 7 bases aligning to TRBD2. V trimming: 6 bases; J trimming: 0 bases; junction bases outside the gene matches: 3. From germline, CDR1 is SNHLY and CDR2 FYNNEI. This CDR3 region has 14 residues. CDR3 bases: TGTGCCAGCAGATCGGGACTAAGCACAGATACGCAGTATTTT. Residues: CASRSGLSTDTQYF.

CDR3 region: CASSYERLAGTDTQYF. Here the CDR3 DNA reads TGTGCCAGCAGTTATGAAAGGCTAGCGGGAACAGATACGCAGTATTTT. The chain has TRBV6-2 or TRBV6-3 and TRBJ2-3, with 9 positions matching TRBD2. Germline CDR1 MNHEY, CDR2 SVGEGT. With 3 bases clipped from V and 3 bases from J, the junction kept 7 bases outside the gene matches. The length of the CDR3 is 16 residues.

In regard to this clone: Different DNA sequences within this sample yield the same CDR3. The gene calls are TRBV19 and TRBJ2-7; 8 bases match TRBD1. CDR3 length: 14 amino acids. CDR1 is LNHDA and CDR2 is SQIVND in the germline V gene (reference sequence). Trimming at V came to 1 base and at J to 3 bases, leaving 2 bases not matched to a gene. As DNA, the CDR3 is TGTGCCAGTAGTATAGGGACAGGGAACTACGAGCAGTACTTC. It yields the protein CASSIGTGNYEQYF.

As DNA, the CDR3 is TGTGCCAGCAGTGACTCGGTCTTTCAGGAAGGGTACTTC. Its translation: CASSDSVFQEGYF. The V gene is TRBV6-4, the J gene TRBJ2-7; D ambiguous. CDR3 length equals 13 residues. V lost 0 bases and J lost 12, with 15 bases in between. CDR1 and CDR2 (germline): MRHNA, SNTAGT.